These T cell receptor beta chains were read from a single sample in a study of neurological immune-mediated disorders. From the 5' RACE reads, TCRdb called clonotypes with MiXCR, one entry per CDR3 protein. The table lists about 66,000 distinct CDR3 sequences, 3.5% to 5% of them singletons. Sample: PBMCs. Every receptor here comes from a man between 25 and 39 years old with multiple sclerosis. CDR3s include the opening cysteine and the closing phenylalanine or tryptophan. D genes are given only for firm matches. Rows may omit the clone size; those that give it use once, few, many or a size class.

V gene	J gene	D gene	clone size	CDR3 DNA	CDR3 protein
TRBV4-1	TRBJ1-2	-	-	TGCGCCAGCAGCCAAGACCCGGGACGCCCGAACGTTGACTATGGCTACACCTTC	CASSQDPGRPNVDYGYTF
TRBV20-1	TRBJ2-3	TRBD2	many	TGCAGTGCTAGAGGGTTCCGGGGGGGGGCCCTCACAGATACGCAGTATTTT	CSARGFRGGALTDTQYF
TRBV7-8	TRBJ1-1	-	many	TGTGCCAGCAGCCCTCTGTACAGGGACGTTAAGGACACTGAAGCTTTCTTT	CASSPLYRDVKDTEAFF
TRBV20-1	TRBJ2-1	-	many	TGCAGTGCTAGACCCCTGACAGGCTACAATGAGCAGTTCTTC	CSARPLTGYNEQFF
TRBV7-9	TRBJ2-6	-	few	TGTGCCAGCAGCTTAGCAGGGTCCAGGCCCTCAACTTTC	CASSLAGSRPSTF
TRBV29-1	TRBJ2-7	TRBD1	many	TGCAGCGTTGATTATTCCGGACAGGGGAACGAGCAGTACTTC	CSVDYSGQGNEQYF
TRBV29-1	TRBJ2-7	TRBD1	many	TGCAGCGTCGGACAGGGAATCTACGAGCAGTACTTC	CSVGQGIYEQYF
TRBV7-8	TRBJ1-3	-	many	TGTGCCAGCAGCCCGGACTTGTCTGGAAACACCATATATTTT	CASSPDLSGNTIYF
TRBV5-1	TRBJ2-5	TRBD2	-	TGCGCCAGCACCCGGACGACTAGCGGGGGGGAGTACCAAGAGACCCAGTACTTC	CASTRTTSGGEYQETQYF
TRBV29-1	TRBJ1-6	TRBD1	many	TGCAGCGCTCAACTCGACAGGGGTTTTAATTCACCCCTCCACTTT	CSAQLDRGFNSPLHF
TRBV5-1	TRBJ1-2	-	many	TGCGCCAGCACATCGGACAGTGGGGGATATGGCTACACCTTC	CASTSDSGGYGYTF
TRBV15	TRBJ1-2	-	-	TGTGCCACCAGCAGAGGAGTCGAGAGGGGCTACACCTTC	CATSRGVERGYTF
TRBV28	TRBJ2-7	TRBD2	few	TGTGCCAGCAGTTGGGGGGGTGAGCAGTACTTC	CASSWGGEQYF
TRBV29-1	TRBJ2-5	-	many	TGCACCGTGAAAACCCCAGGGCGGGAGACCCAGTACTTC	CTVKTPGRETQYF
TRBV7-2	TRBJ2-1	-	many	TGTGCCAGCAGCTTAGCGGGGCCAACTGAGCAGTTCTTC	CASSLAGPTEQFF
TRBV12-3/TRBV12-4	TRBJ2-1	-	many	TGTGCCAGCAGCCACAGGGATGAGCAGTTCTTC	CASSHRDEQFF
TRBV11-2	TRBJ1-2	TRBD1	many	TGTGCCAGCAACCTCGGGACAGGGACTGGCTACACCTTC	CASNLGTGTGYTF
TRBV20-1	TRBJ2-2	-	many	TGCAGTGCTGTTGACCGATCGAACACCGGGGAGCTGTTTTTT	CSAVDRSNTGELFF
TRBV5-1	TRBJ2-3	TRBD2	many	TGCGCCAGCAGCTTGGCCCCCTGGGGGGGTACGCAGTATTTT	CASSLAPWGGTQYF
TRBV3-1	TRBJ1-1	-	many	TGTGCCAGCAGCCAATCCGATGGGCCACCCGAAGCTTTCTTT	CASSQSDGPPEAFF
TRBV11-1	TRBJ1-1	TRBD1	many	TGTGCCAGCAGCTTACCGGGACAGGGGGCTTTCTTT	CASSLPGQGAFF
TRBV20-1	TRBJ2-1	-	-	TGCAGTGCTGAGGGCCGGCCGTCCTACAATGAGCAGTTCTTC	CSAEGRPSYNEQFF
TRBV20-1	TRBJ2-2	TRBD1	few	TGCAGTGCTAGTATGACAGGGGACAACGGGGAGCTGTTTTTT	CSASMTGDNGELFF
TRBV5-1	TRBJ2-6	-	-	TGCGCCAGCGGTATCGGGTTCTCTGGGGCCAACGTCCTGACTTTC	CASGIGFSGANVLTF
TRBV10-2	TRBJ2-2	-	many	TGCGCCAGCAGTGAGTCGGCCTCCGGGGAGCTGTTTTTT	CASSESASGELFF
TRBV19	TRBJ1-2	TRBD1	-	TGTGCCAGTAGTACGCAACACAGGGGGCGAAACTATGGCTACACCTTC	CASSTQHRGRNYGYTF
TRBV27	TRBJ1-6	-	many	TGTGCCAGCAGTCTCTGGAGTATCTCCTATAATTCACCCCTCCACTTT	CASSLWSISYNSPLHF
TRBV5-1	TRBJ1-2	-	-	TGCGCCAGCAGCTTGGGTCAGGGTCCAATTTATTCTAACTATGGCTACACCTTC	CASSLGQGPIYSNYGYTF
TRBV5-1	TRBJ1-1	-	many	TGCGCCAGCAGCTTCCGCCCACTGGATGAAGCTTTCTTT	CASSFRPLDEAFF
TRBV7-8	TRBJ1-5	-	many	TGTGCCAGCAGCTTAAAGAGAAATCAGCCCCAGCATTTT	CASSLKRNQPQHF
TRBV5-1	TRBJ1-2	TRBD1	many	TGCGCCAGCAGCGTGGACAGGGCCGGAGGCTACACCTTC	CASSVDRAGGYTF
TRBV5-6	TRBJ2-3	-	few	TGTGCCAGCAGCCGGAGGCGGACAGATACGCAGTATTTT	CASSRRRTDTQYF
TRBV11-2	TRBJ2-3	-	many	TGTGCCAGCAGCTTAGGCTACACAGATACGCAGTATTTT	CASSLGYTDTQYF
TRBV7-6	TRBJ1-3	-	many	TGTGCCAGCAGCACCCGGGACGTCGGAAACACCATATATTTT	CASSTRDVGNTIYF
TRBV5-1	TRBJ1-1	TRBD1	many	TGCGCCAGCAGAGAAAGACAGGGACGGAACACTGAAGCTTTCTTT	CASRERQGRNTEAFF
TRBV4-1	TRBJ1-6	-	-	TGCGCCAGCAGCCAAGGGACGCCAGGGCCCTATAATTCACCCCTCAACTTT	CASSQGTPGPYNSPLNF
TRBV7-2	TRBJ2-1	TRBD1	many	TGTGCCGACAGGGAACCCTACAATGAGCAGTTCTTC	CADREPYNEQFF
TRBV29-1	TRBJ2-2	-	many	TGCAGCGCCAAAGGACAGAACGCGAACACCGGGGAGCTGTTTTTT	CSAKGQNANTGELFF
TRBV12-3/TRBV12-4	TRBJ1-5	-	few	TGTGCCAGCAGTTTTAACAGACAGTTGGGGCCCCAGCATTTT	CASSFNRQLGPQHF
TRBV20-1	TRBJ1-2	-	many	TGCAGTGCTAGAGATCTATATGGCTACACCTTC	CSARDLYGYTF
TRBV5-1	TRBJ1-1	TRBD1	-	TGCGCCAGCAGCCCAGGGGGAGTACAGGGGGTGAACACTGAAGCTTTCTTT	CASSPGGVQGVNTEAFF
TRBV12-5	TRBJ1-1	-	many	TGTGCTAGTGGTTTTTATGGTGCCGTGAACACTGAAGCTTTCTTT	CASGFYGAVNTEAFF
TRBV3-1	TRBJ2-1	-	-	TGTGCCAGCAGCCAAGATGCCGACCCGAGCTCCTACAATGAGCAGTTCTTC	CASSQDADPSSYNEQFF
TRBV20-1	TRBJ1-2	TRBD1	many	TGCAGTGCGCCCCGGGACAGGGGATTCGGTGGCTACACCTTC	CSAPRDRGFGGYTF
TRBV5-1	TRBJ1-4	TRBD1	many	TGCGCCAGCAGACTCCAGGGGGTTGGTGAAAAACTGTTTTTT	CASRLQGVGEKLFF
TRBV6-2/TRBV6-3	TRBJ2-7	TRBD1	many	TGTGCCAGCAGTTACGTCGGGACAGGGGGCATGGGCTACGAGCAGTACTTC	CASSYVGTGGMGYEQYF
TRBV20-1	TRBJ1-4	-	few	TGCAGTGCTTTTACTCGCAAGGGGGAAAAACTGTTTTTT	CSAFTRKGEKLFF
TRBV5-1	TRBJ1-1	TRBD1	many	TGCGCCAGCAGCACCGACAGGGCGGTGAACACTGAAGCTTTCTTT	CASSTDRAVNTEAFF
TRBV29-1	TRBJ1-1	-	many	TGCAGCGACATGGACGGGTCGAACACTGAAGCTTTCTTT	CSDMDGSNTEAFF
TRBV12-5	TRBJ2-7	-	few	TGTGCTAGTGGTTTGGTACTTGGACAAGCCTCCTACGAGCAGTACTTC	CASGLVLGQASYEQYF